This section outlines one T cell receptor beta chain sequence together with its context. Its antigen is not identified. These data are taken from a study of CD8 T cells in ankylosing spondylitis. Study-wide results and limits: In ankylosing spondylitis blood, a motif of eight highly homologous TCR beta variants appeared characteristic.

V lost 2 bases, J lost 5 bases, and 6 bases lay in between. CDR3 length: 12 residues. Germline loops: CDR1 DFQATT, CDR2 SNEGSKA (reference sequence). TCRdb re-derived calls from the 5' RACE reads in MiXCR, one entry per CDR3 protein. The repertoire holds around 480,000 distinct CDR3 sequences, roughly 17% seen once, with about 0.94% in the top ten. This TCR was sampled from a male donor with ankylosing spondylitis. The sample taken for sequencing was blood, either unsorted or a sorted T cell fraction (not recorded which). The V and J genes are TRBV20-1 and TRBJ2-2; D is unclear. The CDR3 protein is CSARRATGELFF. The CDR3 DNA reads TGCAGTGCTAGACGAGCTACCGGGGAGCTGTTTTTT.